The following is a T cell receptor (beta chain) sequence with its context. This clone was recorded a few times. It has no known antigen specificity. No base quality values were provided; no much bigger clone lies one nucleotide off. Participants in the prospective study were enrolled through a virtual design, were aged about 18 to 100 years, and lived in roughly 24 United States geographic areas. In the prospective study, cohorts were assigned on the basis of participant-reported clinical history obtained from a screening survey and a study questionnaire. For ImmuneRACE Cohort 3, a participant was defined as recovered based on two consecutive negative NP/OP PCR tests, clearance by a healthcare professional, or resolution of symptoms. Each participant in the prospective study had whole blood, serum and a nasopharyngeal or oropharyngeal swab collected by mobile phlebotomists. Additional blood draws and questionnaires over an approximately 2-month period could optionally be provided by prospective study participants. Blood samples from the prospective study were shipped frozen or at room temperature prior to DNA extraction.

This record comes from a study of blood T cell repertoires in COVID-19 (dated by TCRdb to 2020 to 2021). About the full investigation: Collaborator samples came from the United States, Italy and Spain and covered acute and convalescent phases of COVID-19. The samples were drawn from two sources: the first 160 participants of the ongoing ImmuneRACE study, and 950 to 1,500 subjects contributed by 6 global collaborators. Where HLA class I and class II types were available, the types were taken from metadata supplied by the sample provider, not from assay-based typing. The prospective study material was composed of cDNA or gDNA derived from T cells, B-cell-depleted T cells, or PBMCs. Subjects who had been exposed to COVID-19, were actively infected with it, or had recovered from it provided the deeply sampled blood TCRbeta repertoires that made up the dataset. The repertoires were made available in a free public database intended to serve as a resource for research on the immune response to SARS-CoV-2. A de-identified subject ID, COVID-19 status, age in years and sex were almost always included in the sample metadata. Results and caveats for the whole study, not just this receptor: The amount of clinical and demographic metadata varied by source and participant and was provided uncurated.

The CDR3, from cysteine to phenylalanine, totals 14 residues. Here the CDR3 DNA is all that survives: 42 bases in frame from base 1. From the germline V gene, CDR1 is MDHEN and CDR2 is SYDVKM. V is clipped by 2 bases and J by 7 bases, and the sequence between their germline boundaries is 9 bases long. The immunoSEQ Assay, a bias-controlled multiplex PCR, was used to amplify TCRbeta CDR3 regions from genomic DNA. The original pipeline was this. The number of nucleated cells in each sample was estimated by amplification of reference gene primers within the assay. To quantify the absolute abundance of each unique TCRbeta CDR3 rearrangement, sequence reads were collapsed and filtered. For each sample, productive Simpson clonality was calculated as the square root of Simpson's diversity index over productive rearrangements. The table was pulled from immuneACCESS by TCRdb, which kept in-frame rearrangements only. Such tables lose some clones; where checked, under half of the loss comes from unresolved V genes, and the rest has no known cause. V and J calls and clone size come straight from that table; D and trimming were deduced from the DNA. The sample yields over 300,000 clones; about nine tenths were counted once. 10% of the sample comes from the top ten.

Sequenced material: PBMCs or T cells enriched from blood (not recorded which). The chain is made from TRBV28 and TRBJ1-6; TRBD1 could be the D gene, as 6 bases match. The TCR originated in a woman aged 18-29 years who had recovered from COVID-19. This receptor carries the CDR3 CASSLLQGNSPLHF. The bases are TGTGCCAGCAGTTTACTACAGGGAAATTCACCCCTCCACTTT.